Here is one T cell receptor beta chain with its context. Its specificity is unknown. This sample was taken from a study of T cells after posttransplantation cyclophosphamide. This related bone marrow graft donor gave peripheral blood on the day of marrow donation. TCRdb's table, derived via immunoSEQ multiplex PCR, lists solely in-frame clones and lacks some. The data contain roughly 6,800 clones, approximately 91% of them singletons. Study-wide points: TRB clonality was highly associated with recipient CMV seropositivity and reactivation.

This CDR3 is 15 amino acids long. The V end was cut by 0 bases, the J end by 6 bases, with 12 bases between. Germline V gene sequence: CDR1 SGDLS, CDR2 YYNGEE. What was sequenced was CD4+ T cells sorted from blood. The clonotype comes from a woman between 50 and 59 years old in good health and a related stem cell transplant donor. The chain couples TRBV9 to TRBJ2-2; tentative D call: TRBD1 (5 bases). The CDR3 sequence is CASSVAGNGAGELFF. The CDR3 DNA reads TGTGCCAGCAGCGTAGCAGGGAATGGCGCCGGGGAGCTGTTTTTT.